The TCR beta chain under discussion was sequenced for a study of CD8 T cells in ankylosing spondylitis. This clonotype was counted ten times or more. As yet, its antigen is unknown. One entry per CDR3 protein results from TCRdb running MiXCR on the 5' RACE reads. The sample shows about 540,000 distinct CDR3 sequences, about 12% of them seen only once. Points from the study as a whole: A motif of 7 to 9 highly homologous TCR beta variants was seen as apparently characteristic of ankylosing spondylitis blood.

Trimming left V 4 bases short and J 0 bases short, with 18 bases between. The CDR3 has 18 residues. The rearrangement uses TRBV12-3 or TRBV12-4 and TRBJ2-2; D may be TRBD1 (6 bases). The sequence was collected from a male donor with ankylosing spondylitis. Sequenced input: blood, either unsorted or a sorted T cell fraction (not recorded which). CDR3 in amino acids: CASSSITGPDANTGELFF. CDR3 in DNA: TGTGCCAGCAGTTCTATCACAGGGCCCGACGCGAACACCGGGGAGCTGTTTTTT.